This T cell receptor (beta chain) was profiled in a study of blood T cells in healthy people across ages. A second PCR, run for about 6 to 11 cycles, used a sample-barcoded 5' primer plus a J-beta primer mix. TCRdb called the 5' RACE reads again in MiXCR, with one record for every CDR3 protein. The sample lists about 580,000 distinct CDR3 sequences; around 50% were seen once. Between the trimmed V and J ends, which lost 3 bases and 6 bases, there was a span of 12 bases. CDR3 size: 13 residues. CDR1 is MNHEY, CDR2 SVGAGI, per germline. This clonotype has more than one count but fewer than ten. Sequencing input: blood. The chain is built from TRBV6-5 and TRBJ2-7; perhaps TRBD1 as D (6 bases). The sequence came from a man older than 75 in good health. The CDR3 here is CASSYNRETEQYF. Here the CDR3 DNA reads TGTGCCAGCAGTTATAACAGGGAGACCGAGCAGTACTTC.